These 11 T cell receptor beta chains came from one sample sequenced in a study of Graves' ophthalmopathy and Graves' hyperthyroidism. RNA transcripts served as template for amplifying TCR beta CDR3 sequences. A first-round RT-PCR used HTBI primers, followed by a second-round multiplex PCR. TCRdb re-called the multiplex PCR reads with MiXCR, one entry per CDR3 protein. The table records 200,000 to 250,000 distinct CDR3 sequences, under 30% of them present only once. The sequencing sample was made of peripheral blood. These receptors originate from a man between 50 and 59 years old with Graves' ophthalmopathy.

This clonotype was observed at least ten times. V usage is TRBV19 and J usage is TRBJ1-1, with D tentatively TRBD1 (5 bases). V dropped 5 bases and J dropped 4 bases, with 20 bases sitting between them. Germline CDR1 reads LNHDA; CDR2 reads SQIVND (reference sequence). The CDR3 contains 16 residues. CDR3 in amino acids: CASSYDSGYRGTEAFF. The CDR3 coding sequence is TGTGCCAGTAGTTATGACTCAGGGTATCGTGGCACTGAAGCTTTCTTT.

This clonotype came up many times. The chain links TRBV6-1 to TRBJ2-5, with a weak D call TRBD1 (7 bases). Germline V gives CDR1 MNHNS, CDR2 SASEGT. Trimming shortened V by 6 bases and J by 1 base, and 15 bases separated the two germline ends. The CDR3 contains 15 residues. CDR3: CASRLTGRIQETQYF. The CDR3 region has the DNA TGTGCCAGCAGATTGACAGGGAGGATCCAAGAGACCCAGTACTTC.

This clonotype was seen at least ten times. V is TRBV10-3 and J is TRBJ2-5; D not resolved. Germline CDR1 reads ENHRY; CDR2 reads SYGVKD. Trimming took 2 bases from V and 2 from J, leaving 6 bases between them. This CDR3 comprises 13 residues. CDR3 in DNA: TGTGCCATCAGTGAGGGCCAGCAAGAGACCCAGTACTTC. Protein product: CAISEGQQETQYF.

This clonotype was found many times. V gene TRBV5-1 combines with J gene TRBJ2-5; weak D call: TRBD1 (5 bases). Trimming stripped 0 bases from V and 4 bases from J, with 10 bases between. Germline V gives CDR1 SGHRS, CDR2 YFSETQ. CDR3 length equals 14 residues. The CDR3 DNA sequence: TGCGCCAGCAGCTTGGAAGGGGCATCAGAGACCCAGTACTTC. It translates to CASSLEGASETQYF.

This clonotype has ten or more counts. The chain is built from TRBV5-1 and TRBJ2-2; possibly TRBD1 for D (5 bases). V was clipped by 6 bases and J by 0 bases, with 15 bases between them. This CDR3 spans 16 amino acids. In germline, CDR1 is SGHRS, CDR2 YFSETQ. DNA for the CDR3: TGCGCCAGCACTCTTCTCGCAGGGTCGAACACCGGGGAGCTGTTTTTT. Amino acids: CASTLLAGSNTGELFF.

This clonotype showed up just once. The V call is TRBV2, the J call TRBJ1-1; maybe TRBD1 (5 bases). V was trimmed by 6 bases and J by 1 base, leaving 9 bases between them. The germline gives CDR1 SNHLY, CDR2 FYNNEI. This CDR3 comprises 13 residues. The CDR3 DNA is TGTGCCAGCAGAGCACAGGAGAACACTGAAGCTTTCTTT. Its protein is CASRAQENTEAFF.

This clonotype has ten or more counts. V and J are TRBV3-1 and TRBJ2-2, with no clear D. There are 15 residues in the CDR3. In germline, CDR1 is LGHDT, CDR2 YNNKEL (reference sequence). Trimming stripped 3 bases from V and 4 bases from J, with 12 bases between. The CDR3, as DNA: TGTGCCAGCAGCCAGCAACCCCAGCTCACCGGGGAGCTGTTTTTT. Amino acids: CASSQQPQLTGELFF.

This clonotype was counted many times. The chain has TRBV7-3 and TRBJ2-2; D is perhaps TRBD2 (6 bases). V lost 2 bases to trimming and J lost 1 base, with 11 bases between them. The germline V gene encodes CDR1 SGHTA and CDR2 FQGTGA. The CDR3 has 16 amino acids. The CDR3 coding sequence is TGTGCCAGCAGCTTATCCCCTAGCGAGAACACCGGGGAGCTGTTTTTT. This sequence encodes CASSLSPSENTGELFF.

The chain's CDR3 is CASSPAGQGIGEQYF. CDR3 in DNA: TGCGCCAGCAGCCCTGCGGGGCAGGGGATAGGCGAGCAGTACTTC. V usage is TRBV5-1 and J usage is TRBJ2-7; D possibly uses TRBD1 or TRBD2 (6 bases each). Trimming took 4 bases from V and 6 from J, leaving 20 bases between them. The CDR3 length is 15 residues. Germline V gene sequence: CDR1 SGHRS, CDR2 YFSETQ.

In its sample, this clonotype was seen many times. The chain links TRBV11-2 to TRBJ2-4, with D hard to call. This CDR3 spans 13 amino acids. Looked up from germline, CDR1 is SGHAT and CDR2 is FQNNGV. V lost 5 bases to trimming and J lost 6 bases, with 11 bases between them. The CDR3 DNA sequence: TGTGCCAGCAGCCGTCAGGTTCCAAACATTCAGTACTTC. It encodes CASSRQVPNIQYF.

This clonotype was seen repeatedly, ten times or more. The CDR3 DNA reads TGCGCCAGCAGCTTGTCCGGGACCAGCTACGAGCAGTACTTC. Amino acids: CASSLSGTSYEQYF. The chain carries TRBV5-1 and TRBJ2-7; D tentatively reads TRBD1 or TRBD2 (5 bases each). Germline values: CDR1 SGHRS, CDR2 YFSETQ. CDR3 length: 14 amino acids. Trimming took off 1 base at V and 3 bases at J, with 11 bases between the two ends.